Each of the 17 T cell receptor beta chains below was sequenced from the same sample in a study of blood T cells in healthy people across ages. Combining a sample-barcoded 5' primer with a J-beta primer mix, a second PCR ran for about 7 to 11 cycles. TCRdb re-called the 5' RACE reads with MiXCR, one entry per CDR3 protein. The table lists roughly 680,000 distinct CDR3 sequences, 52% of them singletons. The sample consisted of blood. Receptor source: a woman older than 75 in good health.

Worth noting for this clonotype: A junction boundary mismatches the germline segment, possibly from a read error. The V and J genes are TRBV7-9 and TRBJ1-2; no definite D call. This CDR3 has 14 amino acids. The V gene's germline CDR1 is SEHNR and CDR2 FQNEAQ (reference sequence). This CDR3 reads CASSPPPQDYGYTF. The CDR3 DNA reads TGTGCCAGCAGCCCCCCCCCTCAGGACTACGGCTACACCTTC.

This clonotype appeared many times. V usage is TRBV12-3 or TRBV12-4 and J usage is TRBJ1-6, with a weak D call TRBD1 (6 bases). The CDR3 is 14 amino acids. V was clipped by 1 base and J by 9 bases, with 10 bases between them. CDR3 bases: TGTGCCAGCAGTTTAGGCAGGGGCCGTTCACCCCTCCACTTT. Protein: CASSLGRGRSPLHF.

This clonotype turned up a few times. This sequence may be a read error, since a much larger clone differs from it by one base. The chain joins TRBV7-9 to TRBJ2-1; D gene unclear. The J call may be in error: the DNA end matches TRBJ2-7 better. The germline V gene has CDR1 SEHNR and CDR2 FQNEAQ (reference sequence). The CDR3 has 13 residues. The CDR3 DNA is TGTGCCAGCAGCTTAGCGACCTACAATGAGCAGTACTTC. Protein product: CASSLATYNEQYF.

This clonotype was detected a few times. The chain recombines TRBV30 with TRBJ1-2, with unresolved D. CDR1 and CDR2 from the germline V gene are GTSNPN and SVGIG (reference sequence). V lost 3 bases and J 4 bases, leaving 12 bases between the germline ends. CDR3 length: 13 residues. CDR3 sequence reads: CAWRAPGGYGYTF. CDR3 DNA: TGTGCCTGGAGGGCCCCCGGAGGCTATGGCTACACCTTC.

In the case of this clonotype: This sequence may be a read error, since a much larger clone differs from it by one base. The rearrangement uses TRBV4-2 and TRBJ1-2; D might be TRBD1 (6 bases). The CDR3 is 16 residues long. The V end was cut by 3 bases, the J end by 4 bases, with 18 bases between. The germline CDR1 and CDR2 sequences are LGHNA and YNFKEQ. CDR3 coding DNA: TGTGCCAGCAGCCAGCAACCAGGGGACGTACGCTATGGCTACACCTTC. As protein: CASSQQPGDVRYGYTF.

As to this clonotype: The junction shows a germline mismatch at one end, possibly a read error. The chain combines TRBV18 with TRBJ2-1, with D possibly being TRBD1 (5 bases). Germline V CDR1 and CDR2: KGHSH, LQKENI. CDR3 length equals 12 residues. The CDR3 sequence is CASAPGYNEQFF. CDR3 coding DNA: TGTGCCAGCGCACCAGGGTACAATGAGCAGTTCTTC. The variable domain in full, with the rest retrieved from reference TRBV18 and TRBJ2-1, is NAGVMQNPRHLVRRRGQEARLRCSPMKGHSHVYWYRQLPEEGLKFMVYLQKENIIDESGMPKERFSAEFPKEGPSILRIQQVVRGDSAAYFCASAPGYNEQFFGPGTRLTVL.

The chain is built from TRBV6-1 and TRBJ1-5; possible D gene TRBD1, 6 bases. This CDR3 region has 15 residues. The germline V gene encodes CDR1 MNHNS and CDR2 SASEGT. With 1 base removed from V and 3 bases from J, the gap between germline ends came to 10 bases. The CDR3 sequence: CASSEVGGPNQPQHF. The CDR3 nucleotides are TGTGCCAGCAGTGAAGTGGGGGGCCCCAATCAGCCCCAGCATTTT.

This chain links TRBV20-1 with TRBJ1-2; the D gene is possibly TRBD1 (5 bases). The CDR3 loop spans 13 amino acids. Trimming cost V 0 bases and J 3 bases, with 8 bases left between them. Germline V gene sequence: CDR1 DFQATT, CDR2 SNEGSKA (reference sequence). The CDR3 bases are TGCAGTGCTAGAGATGCGGGGGACTATGGCTACACCTTC. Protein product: CSARDAGDYGYTF.

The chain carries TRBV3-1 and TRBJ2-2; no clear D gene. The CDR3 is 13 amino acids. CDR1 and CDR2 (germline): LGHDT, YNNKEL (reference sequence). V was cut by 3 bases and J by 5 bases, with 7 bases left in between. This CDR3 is CASSQRRTGELFF. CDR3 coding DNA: TGTGCCAGCAGCCAGAGGCGAACCGGGGAGCTGTTTTTT. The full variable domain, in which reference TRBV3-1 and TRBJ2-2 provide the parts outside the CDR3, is DTAVSQTPKYLVTQMGNDKSIKCEQNLGHDTMYWYKQDSKKFLKIMFSYNNKELIINETVPNRFSPKSPDKAHLNLHINSLELGDSAVYFCASSQRRTGELFFGEGSRLTVL.

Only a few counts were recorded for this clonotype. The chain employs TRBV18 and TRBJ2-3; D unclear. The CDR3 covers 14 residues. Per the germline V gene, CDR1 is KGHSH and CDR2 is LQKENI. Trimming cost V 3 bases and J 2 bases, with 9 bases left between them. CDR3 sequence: CASSPQQITDTQYF. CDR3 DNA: TGTGCCAGCTCACCCCAACAGATCACAGATACGCAGTATTTT.

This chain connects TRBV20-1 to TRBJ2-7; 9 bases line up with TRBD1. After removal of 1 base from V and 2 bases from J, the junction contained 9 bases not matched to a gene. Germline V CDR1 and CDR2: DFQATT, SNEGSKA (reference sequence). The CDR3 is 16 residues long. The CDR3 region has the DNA TGCAGTGCTAGAGGCCCCGGACAGGGGAATCCCTACGAGCAGTACTTC. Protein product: CSARGPGQGNPYEQYF.

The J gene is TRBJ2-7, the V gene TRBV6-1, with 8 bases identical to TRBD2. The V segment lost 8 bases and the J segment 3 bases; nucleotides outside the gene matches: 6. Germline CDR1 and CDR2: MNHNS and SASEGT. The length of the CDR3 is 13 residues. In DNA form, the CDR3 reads TGTGCCAGCTTCCTCAGCGGGAGCTACGAGCAGTACTTC. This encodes CASFLSGSYEQYF.

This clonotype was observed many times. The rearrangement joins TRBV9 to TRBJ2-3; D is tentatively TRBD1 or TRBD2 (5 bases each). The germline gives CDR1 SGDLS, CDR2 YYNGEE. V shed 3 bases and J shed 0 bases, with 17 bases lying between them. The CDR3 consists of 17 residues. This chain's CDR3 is CASSGPGTSSSTDTQYF. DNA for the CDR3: TGTGCCAGCAGCGGACCCGGGACCTCTTCTAGCACAGATACGCAGTATTTT.

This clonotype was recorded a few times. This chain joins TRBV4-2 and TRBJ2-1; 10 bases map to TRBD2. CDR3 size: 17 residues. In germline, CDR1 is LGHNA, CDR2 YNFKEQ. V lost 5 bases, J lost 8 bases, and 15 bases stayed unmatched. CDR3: CASSSRLVAGGVYEQFF. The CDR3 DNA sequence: TGTGCCAGCAGCTCTCGCCTCGTAGCGGGGGGTGTATATGAGCAGTTCTTC.

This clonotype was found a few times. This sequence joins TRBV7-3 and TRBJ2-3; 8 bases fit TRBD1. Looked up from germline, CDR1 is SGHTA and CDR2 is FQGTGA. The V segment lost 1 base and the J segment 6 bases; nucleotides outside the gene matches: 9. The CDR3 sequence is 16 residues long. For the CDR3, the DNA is TGTGCCAGCAGCTTAAACCAGGGGGCCGTAGGTGATACGCAGTATTTT. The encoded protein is CASSLNQGAVGDTQYF.

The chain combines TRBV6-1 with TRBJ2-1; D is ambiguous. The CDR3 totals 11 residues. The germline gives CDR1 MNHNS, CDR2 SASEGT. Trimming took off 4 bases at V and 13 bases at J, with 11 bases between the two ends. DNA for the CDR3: TGTGCCAGCAGTGGGGTCCCAAAACAGTTCTTC. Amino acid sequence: CASSGVPKQFF.

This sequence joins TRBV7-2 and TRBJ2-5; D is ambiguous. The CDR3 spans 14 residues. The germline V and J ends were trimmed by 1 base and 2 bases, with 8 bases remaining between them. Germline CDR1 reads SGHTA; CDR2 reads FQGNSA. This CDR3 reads CASSLVGTQETQYF. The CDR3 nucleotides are TGTGCCAGCAGCTTAGTGGGCACACAAGAGACCCAGTACTTC.